This paragraph reports one T cell receptor beta chain. Antigen unknown. Germline and junction disagree at one end, which may indicate a read error. This CDR3 spans 14 amino acids. The germline V gene has CDR1 PRHDT and CDR2 FYEKMQ (reference sequence). The data were taken from a study of tumor-infiltrating lymphocytes in glioblastoma multiforme. TCR beta libraries were built from RNA through three nested multiplex PCR rounds using modified ARM-PCR. Using its own MiXCR run on the multiplex PCR reads, TCRdb lists one record per CDR3 protein. The sample records under 35,000 distinct CDR3 sequences, more than 55% being singletons. Study-level findings and limits: Only one glioblastoma patient had TCR and mutation analysis. Detected clone frequencies may not reflect cell counts, being RNA-based. Functional subtype sorting of these T cells was not performed.

The source is a male donor with glioblastoma. The sample was brain tumor tissue. This chain links TRBV13 with TRBJ1-4; D is unresolved. The CDR3, as DNA: TGTGGCAGCAGCCCAAGGACCGCTAATGAAAAACTGTTTTTT. Translating it yields CGSSPRTANEKLFF.